Listed below are T cell receptor beta chains from one sample, sequenced in a study of T-cell reconstitution after alpha-beta-depleted transplantation in children. MiXCR was run by TCRdb on the PCR reads, yielding one entry per CDR3 protein. The sample has about 160,000 distinct CDR3 sequences; 8.5% to 14% are singletons. Source: PBMCs, taken before TCRalphabeta/CD19-depleted stem cell transplant. Receptors were obtained from a boy aged 2 to 10 with acute myeloid leukemia, due to receive a stem cell transplant. The CDR3 runs from the conserved cysteine through the conserved F or W. Each record gives: CDR3 length, clone size, J gene, D gene, V gene, CDR3 DNA, CDR3 protein. The D gene is left open where the match is weak. Not all rows give a size; the values are once, few, many and, for expanded clones, a class.

>14|many|TRBJ2-2|.|TRBV7-6
TGTGCCAGCAGCTTAGAAGGGTTCGGCGGGGAGCTGTTTTTT
CASSLEGFGGELFF
>14|many|TRBJ2-3|.|TRBV7-2
TGTGCCAGCAGCTTGGACAGCCACACAGATACGCAGTATTTT
CASSLDSHTDTQYF
>12|many|TRBJ1-1|.|TRBV12-3/TRBV12-4
TGTGCCAGCAGTTTTCCAGGAGGTGAAGCTTTCTTT
CASSFPGGEAFF
>16|many|TRBJ2-5|TRBD2|TRBV9
TGTGCCAGCAGCGACCCGGGACTAGCGGCCCAAGAGACCCAGTACTTC
CASSDPGLAAQETQYF
>14|many|TRBJ2-3|.|TRBV13
TGTGCCAGCAGCCCAGGAGGGTATGCAGATACGCAGTATTTT
CASSPGGYADTQYF
>14|few|TRBJ1-1|.|TRBV12-3/TRBV12-4
TGTGCCAGCAGCCTTCGGGGGATGAACACTGAAGCTTTCTTT
CASSLRGMNTEAFF
>15|many|TRBJ2-2|.|TRBV5-1
TGCGCCAGCAGCTTGGCGTACACCTACACCGGGGAGCTGTTTTTT
CASSLAYTYTGELFF
>12|many|TRBJ1-2|.|TRBV20-1
TGCAGTGCTAACGAGGGTGTAGATGGCTACACCTTC
CSANEGVDGYTF
>15|many|TRBJ2-1|.|TRBV5-8
TGTGCCAGCAGCTTCTTGGACTGGGAGATCAATGAGCAGTTCTTC
CASSFLDWEINEQFF
>15|many|TRBJ1-2|.|TRBV10-3
TGTGCCATCAGTGGTCCGCCGCCCGGGACTGGTGGCTACACCTTC
CAISGPPPGTGGYTF
>14|many|TRBJ2-7|.|TRBV12-3/TRBV12-4
TGTGCCAGCAGTTTAATGGGACCGACCTACGAGCAGTACTTC
CASSLMGPTYEQYF
>20|many|TRBJ2-1|.|TRBV6-2/TRBV6-3
TGTGCCACCCTCCACCAATGGGCTAGCAGCCGACCGAGCTCCTACAATGAGCAGTTCTTC
CATLHQWASSRPSSYNEQFF
>15|many|TRBJ2-1|TRBD2|TRBV3-1
TGTGCCACCTCCCAGGGACTAGCGGGAGCTTTTGAGCAGTTCTTC
CATSQGLAGAFEQFF
>15|many|TRBJ2-3|.|TRBV6-1
TGTGCCAGCAGTGTTGACAGAGCCCGCACAGATACGCAGTATTTT
CASSVDRARTDTQYF
>16|many|TRBJ2-7|.|TRBV4-1
TGCGCCAGCAGCCAAGATTCGACGGGACTCGTGTACGAGCAGTACTTC
CASSQDSTGLVYEQYF
>13|many|TRBJ1-5|.|TRBV6-1
TGTGCCAGCAGTGGACAGGATAATCAGCCCCAGCATTTT
CASSGQDNQPQHF
>18|many|TRBJ2-1|TRBD2|TRBV6-5
TGTGCCAGCAGTTACCCCGACAGGGATTGCGGGAGGGGTAATGAGCAGTTCTTC
CASSYPDRDCGRGNEQFF
>15|.|TRBJ2-1|.|TRBV7-2
TGTGCCAGCAGCTTGAAGGGGGGCACCTACAATAAGCAGTTCTTC
CASSLKGGTYNKQFF
>13|many|TRBJ1-6|.|TRBV20-1
TGCAGTGCGGAGGGGGGTTCTGATTCACCCCTCCACTTT
CSAEGGSDSPLHF
>13|many|TRBJ1-2|.|TRBV29-1
TGCAGCGTTGAAGACCACCAGCACTATGGCTACACCTTC
CSVEDHQHYGYTF
>13|many|TRBJ1-2|TRBD1|TRBV29-1
TGCAGCGTTGCTCAGGGGGCCTCCTATGGCTACACCTTC
CSVAQGASYGYTF
>15|many|TRBJ1-1|.|TRBV5-1
TGCGCCAGCAGCTTTGGGAACACAGGGTTTAATGAAGCTTTCTTT
CASSFGNTGFNEAFF
>16|many|TRBJ2-1|TRBD2|TRBV20-1
TGCAGTGCGAGACATCAAATAGCGGGTGCCTACAATGAGCAGTTCTTC
CSARHQIAGAYNEQFF
>14|many|TRBJ2-7|.|TRBV3-1
TGTGCCAGCAGCCAGCTCCAAAGCTCCTACGAGCAGTACTTC
CASSQLQSSYEQYF
>16|many|TRBJ2-5|TRBD2|TRBV20-1
TGCAGTGCACCCGAGTCGGCTAGCGGGGGTTGGGAGACCCAGTACTTC
CSAPESASGGWETQYF